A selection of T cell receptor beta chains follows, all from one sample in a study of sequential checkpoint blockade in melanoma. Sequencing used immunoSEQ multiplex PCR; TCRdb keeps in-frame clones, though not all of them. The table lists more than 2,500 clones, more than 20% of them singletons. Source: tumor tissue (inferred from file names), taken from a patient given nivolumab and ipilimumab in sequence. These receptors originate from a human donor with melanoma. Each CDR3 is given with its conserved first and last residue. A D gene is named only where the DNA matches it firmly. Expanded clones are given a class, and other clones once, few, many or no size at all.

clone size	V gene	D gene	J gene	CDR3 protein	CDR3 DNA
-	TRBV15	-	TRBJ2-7	CATSRTGPFREEQYF	TGTGCCACCAGCAGAACAGGTCCTTTTAGGGAGGAGCAGTACTTC
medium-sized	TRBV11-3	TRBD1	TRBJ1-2	CASSLGTGVFGYTF	TGTGCCAGCAGCTTGGGGACAGGGGTTTTTGGCTACACCTTC
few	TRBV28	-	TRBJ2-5	CASTPWGAQETQYF	TGTGCCAGCACCCCGTGGGGGGCTCAAGAGACCCAGTACTTC
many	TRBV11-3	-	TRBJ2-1	CASSLIGGSTEQFF	TGTGCCAGCAGCTTAATAGGGGGAAGCACTGAGCAGTTCTTC
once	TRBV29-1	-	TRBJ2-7	CSVLTTGLYEQYF	TGCAGCGTTTTAACTACAGGGCTCTACGAGCAGTACTTC
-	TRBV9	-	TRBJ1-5	CASSVTAANQPQHF	TGTGCCAGCAGCGTGACGGCTGCTAATCAGCCCCAGCATTTT
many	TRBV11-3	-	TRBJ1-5	CASSLERGSQPQHF	TGTGCCAGCAGCTTGGAACGGGGAAGCCAGCCCCAGCATTTT
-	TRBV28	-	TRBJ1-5	CASSSPSGRENQPQHF	TGTGCCAGCAGTTCTCCCTCGGGTAGGGAGAATCAGCCCCAGCATTTT
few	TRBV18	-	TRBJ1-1	CASSTGMNTEAFF	TGTGCCAGCTCAACAGGGATGAACACTGAAGCTTTCTTT
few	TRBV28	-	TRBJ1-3	CASSLGPAAGRSGNTIYF	TGTGCCAGCAGTTTAGGGCCCGCGGCAGGGCGTTCTGGAAACACCATATATTTT
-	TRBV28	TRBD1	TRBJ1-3	CASGDRLSGNTIYF	TGTGCCAGCGGGGACAGACTCTCTGGAAACACCATATATTTT
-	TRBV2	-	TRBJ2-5	CAVRKEVPATETQYF	TGTGCCGTACGTAAGGAGGTGCCAGCCACAGAGACCCAGTACTTC
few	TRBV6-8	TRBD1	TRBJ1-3	CASSYFPDRGSGNTIYF	TGTGCCAGCAGTTACTTTCCGGACAGGGGCTCTGGAAACACCATATATTTT
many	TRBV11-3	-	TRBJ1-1	CASSLVSSGVEAFF	TGTGCCAGCAGCTTAGTTTCCTCGGGTGTTGAAGCTTTCTTT
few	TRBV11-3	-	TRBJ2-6	CASSLVRGIGPSGANVLTF	TGTGCCAGCAGCTTGGTTCGGGGGATCGGTCCCTCTGGGGCCAACGTCCTGACTTTC
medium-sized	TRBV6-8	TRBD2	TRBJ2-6	CASRGLAVESSGANVLTF	TGTGCCAGCAGGGGACTAGCTGTCGAGAGCTCTGGGGCCAACGTCCTGACTTTC
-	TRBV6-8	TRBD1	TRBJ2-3	CASSLDRATDTQYF	TGTGCCAGCAGCCTCGACAGGGCAACAGATACGCAGTATTTT
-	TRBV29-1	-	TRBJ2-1	CSVEGGDYNEQFF	TGCAGCGTTGAAGGTGGGGACTACAATGAGCAGTTCTTC
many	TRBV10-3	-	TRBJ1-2	CAISESLPGRHYGYTF	TGTGCCATCAGTGAGTCGTTACCGGGGAGGCACTATGGCTACACCTTC
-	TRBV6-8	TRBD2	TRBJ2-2	CASSRTSGLFGELFF	TGTGCCAGCAGTCGGACTAGCGGCCTTTTCGGGGAGCTGTTTTTT
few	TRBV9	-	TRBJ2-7	CASSPLGGAWEQYF	TGTGCCAGCAGCCCTCTGGGGGGGGCTTGGGAGCAGTACTTC
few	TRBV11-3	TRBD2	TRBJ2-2	CASSLGALAGGTGELFF	TGTGCCAGCAGCTTAGGAGCACTAGCGGGGGGAACCGGGGAGCTGTTTTTT
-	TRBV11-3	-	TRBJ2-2	CASSLIAGEGTGELFF	TGTGCCAGCAGCTTAATCGCAGGGGAGGGCACCGGGGAGCTGTTTTTT
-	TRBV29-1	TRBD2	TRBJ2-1	CSVLLAGGPSYNEQFF	TGCAGCGTTTTACTAGCGGGAGGACCCTCCTACAATGAGCAGTTCTTC
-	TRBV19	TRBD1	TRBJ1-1	CASSEGDRGEAFF	TGTGCCAGTAGTGAAGGGGACAGGGGAGAAGCTTTCTTT
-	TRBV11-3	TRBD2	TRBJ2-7	CASSLVTGGTYEQYF	TGTGCCAGCAGCTTAGTTACGGGGGGGACCTACGAGCAGTACTTC
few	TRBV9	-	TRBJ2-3	CASSAFRDSTDTQYF	TGTGCCAGCAGCGCTTTCAGGGACAGCACAGATACGCAGTATTTT
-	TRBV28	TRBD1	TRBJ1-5	CASTPWTGSNQPQHF	TGTGCCAGCACCCCTTGGACAGGGAGTAATCAGCCCCAGCATTTT
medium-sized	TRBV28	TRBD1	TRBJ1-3	CASSSPYNTGGEIGNTIYF	TGTGCCAGCAGTTCACCATACAACACAGGGGGGGAAATTGGAAACACCATATATTTT
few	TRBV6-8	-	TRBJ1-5	CASSDQRGQPQHF	TGTGCCAGCAGTGACCAGAGAGGGCAGCCCCAGCATTTT
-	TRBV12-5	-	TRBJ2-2	CASTATGELFF	TGTGCCAGCACCGCAACCGGGGAGCTGTTTTTT
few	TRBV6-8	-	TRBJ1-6	CASSYGARYNSPLHF	TGTGCCAGCAGTTATGGCGCTCGGTATAATTCACCCCTCCACTTT
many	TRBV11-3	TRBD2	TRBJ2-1	CASSSRGSGSSREQFF	TGTGCCAGCAGCTCGCGGGGGAGCGGGAGTTCCCGTGAGCAGTTCTTC
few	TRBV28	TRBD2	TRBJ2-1	CASRGSSGSLRGNEQFF	TGTGCCAGCAGGGGCTCTAGCGGGAGTTTAAGAGGCAATGAGCAGTTCTTC
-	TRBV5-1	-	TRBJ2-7	CASTNEDLAYEQYF	TGCGCCAGCACCAATGAGGACTTAGCCTACGAGCAGTACTTC
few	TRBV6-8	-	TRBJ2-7	CASLRDSYVYEQYF	TGTGCCAGCTTACGGGACTCCTACGTCTACGAGCAGTACTTC
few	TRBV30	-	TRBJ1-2	CAWSTYSFSAGIIYGYTF	TGTGCCTGGAGTACATACTCCTTTTCGGCAGGGATTATTTATGGCTACACCTTC
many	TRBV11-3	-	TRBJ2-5	CASSPAGFRETQYF	TGTGCCAGCAGCCCGGCAGGGTTTCGGGAGACCCAGTACTTC
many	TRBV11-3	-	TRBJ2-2	CASSLSGTFNTGELFF	TGTGCCAGCAGCCTATCGGGGACATTCAATACCGGGGAGCTGTTTTTT
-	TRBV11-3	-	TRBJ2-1	CASSAAYRFNEQFF	TGTGCCAGCAGCGCCGCATACAGGTTCAATGAGCAGTTCTTC
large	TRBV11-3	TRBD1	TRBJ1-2	CASSSQPGQTYGYTF	TGTGCCAGCAGCTCCCAACCGGGACAGACTTATGGCTACACCTTC
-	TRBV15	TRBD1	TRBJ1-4	CATSPRQGRNEKLFF	TGTGCCACCAGCCCGAGACAGGGAAGAAACGAAAAACTGTTTTTT
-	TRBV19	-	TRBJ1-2	CASSTRTAGNYGYTF	TGTGCCAGTAGTACCCGGACAGCTGGTAACTATGGCTACACCTTC
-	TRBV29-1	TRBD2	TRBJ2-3	CSVEGTRRGNTQYF	TGCAGCGTTGAGGGGACTAGGCGCGGGAATACGCAGTATTTT
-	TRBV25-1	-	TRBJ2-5	CASSESQGAIWGTQYF	TGTGCCAGCAGTGAATCCCAAGGGGCAATTTGGGGGACCCAGTACTTC
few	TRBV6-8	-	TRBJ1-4	CASSYPTYSGWELFF	TGTGCCAGCAGTTACCCGACATATTCGGGATGGGAACTGTTTTTT
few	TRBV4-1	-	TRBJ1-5	CASSLLGNNQPQHF	TGCGCCAGCAGCCTCTTAGGGAACAATCAGCCCCAGCATTTT
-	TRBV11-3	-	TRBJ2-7	CASSSYRGLRGYEQYF	TGTGCCAGCAGCTCGTACCGGGGCCTCCGCGGCTACGAGCAGTACTTC
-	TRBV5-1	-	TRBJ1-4	CASSWTVDNEKLFF	TGCGCCAGCAGCTGGACGGTAGATAATGAAAAACTGTTTTTT
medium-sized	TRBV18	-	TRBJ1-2	CASSPPGGENYGYTF	TGTGCCAGCTCACCACCCGGGGGGGAGAACTATGGCTACACCTTC
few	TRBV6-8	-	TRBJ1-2	CASSSARTDGYTF	TGTGCCAGCAGTTCCGCTCGGACAGACGGCTACACCTTC
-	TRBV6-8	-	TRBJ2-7	CASREPNAAGADEQYF	TGTGCCAGCAGGGAACCCAACGCCGCGGGGGCGGACGAGCAGTACTTC
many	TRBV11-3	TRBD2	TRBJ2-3	CASKRAGKTDTQYF	TGTGCCAGCAAGAGAGCGGGGAAAACCGATACGCAGTATTTT
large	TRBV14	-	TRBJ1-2	CASSQGDSGAGRNGYTF	TGTGCCAGCAGCCAAGGGGATTCGGGCGCGGGAAGGAATGGCTACACCTTC
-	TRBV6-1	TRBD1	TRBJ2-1	CASSEAITGANEQFF	TGTGCCAGCAGTGAAGCAATAACAGGGGCCAATGAGCAGTTCTTC
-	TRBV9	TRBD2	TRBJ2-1	CASSPGLAGGNEQFF	TGTGCCAGCAGTCCGGGACTAGCGGGCGGGAATGAGCAGTTCTTC
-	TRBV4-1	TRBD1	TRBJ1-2	CASRGTESSGYTF	TGCGCCAGCCGCGGGACAGAATCCAGTGGCTACACCTTC
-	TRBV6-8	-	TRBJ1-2	CASSQGPTDKWDGYTF	TGTGCCAGCAGCCAAGGGCCGACGGACAAATGGGATGGCTACACCTTC
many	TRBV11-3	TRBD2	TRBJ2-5	CASSSRRAGGPQETQYF	TGTGCCAGCAGCTCCCGGAGGGCGGGAGGGCCCCAAGAGACCCAGTACTTC